This T cell receptor (beta chain) was captured in a study of blood T cell repertoires in COVID-19. Turning to the study itself: PBMCs, B-cell-depleted T cells, or T cells provided the cDNA or gDNA that made up the material.

The method was immunoSEQ multiplex PCR; TCRdb's version includes in-frame clones alone and lacks a portion of them. This sample has about 140,000 clones, with 70% to 85% found just once. The germline gives CDR1 KGHDR, CDR2 SFDVKD. The CDR3 extends over 15 amino acids. V trimming: 7 bases; J trimming: 7 bases; junction bases outside the gene matches: 11. Participants were aged about 18 to 95 years, lived in over 20 US areas, and enrolled virtually. Sequencing used PBMCs or T cells enriched from blood (not recorded which). The chain recombines TRBV24-1 with TRBJ1-2; 10 nucleotides line up with TRBD1. The clonotype was recovered from a woman between 18 and 29 years old who had been exposed to COVID-19. CDR3 coding DNA: TGTGCCACCAGCCCTTCGGGACAGGGGCGAGGTGGCTACACCTTC. Its protein product is CATSPSGQGRGGYTF.